The 5 T cell receptor beta chains given below trace back to one sample, sequenced in a study of blood T cells in healthy people across ages. A second PCR of roughly 7 to 11 cycles used a sample-barcoded 5' primer and a J-beta primer mix. TCRdb passed the 5' RACE reads through MiXCR, listing each CDR3 protein once. The table records about 1,800,000 distinct CDR3 sequences, 28% of them present only once. Sequenced input: blood. The receptors here all came from a woman in her twenties or thirties in good health.

The gene calls are TRBV6-8 and TRBJ2-5; possible D gene TRBD2, 5 bases. CDR3 length: 13 residues. The V gene lost 8 bases and the J gene lost 11 bases, with 21 bases spanning the gap. Germline loops: CDR1 MNHGY, CDR2 SAAAGT. For the CDR3, the DNA is TGTGCCAGCGCGACGACCTGGAGGTTGAAGCAGTACTTC. Protein: CASATTWRLKQYF.

This clonotype turned up a few times. One junction end disagrees with the germline gene, perhaps due to a read error. J is TRBJ1-2 and V is TRBV7-2; 8 nucleotides align to TRBD1. This CDR3 has 15 amino acids. Germline lookup yields CDR1 SGHTA and CDR2 FQGNSA. CDR3 coding DNA: TGTGCCAGCAGCTTACGAGTGGACAGGGACGCTGGCTACACTTTC. Translating gives CASSLRVDRDAGYTF.

This clonotype came up a few times. The chain has TRBV7-9 and TRBJ2-1, with 8 bases lining up with TRBD2. V was pared by 4 bases and J by 8 bases, with 16 bases of the junction left unmatched. This CDR3 comprises 17 residues. Germline V gene lookup returns CDR1 SEHNR and CDR2 FQNEAQ (reference sequence). For the CDR3, the DNA is TGTGCCAGCAGCTCCGCCCTAGGACTAGCCGGACTCCATGAGCAGTTCTTC. Residues: CASSSALGLAGLHEQFF. Based on the CDR3 plus reference TRBV7-9 and TRBJ2-1, the full variable domain is DTGVSQNPRHKITKRGQNVTFRCDPISEHNRLYWYRQTLGQGPEFLTYFQNEAQLEKSRLLSDRFSAERPKGSFSTLEIQRTEQGDSAMYLCASSSALGLAGLHEQFFGPGTRLTVL.

The chain uses TRBV28 and TRBJ1-1; 11 bases align to TRBD1. The CDR3 length is 14 residues. V dropped 5 bases and J dropped 8; count of bases not matched to a gene: 7. Germline CDR1 and CDR2: MDHEN and SYDVKM. CDR3 region: CASSEPGQGVEAFF. CDR3 bases: TGTGCCAGCAGTGAACCGGGACAGGGGGTAGAAGCTTTCTTT. Using reference TRBV28 and TRBJ1-1 for the parts outside the CDR3, the full variable domain is DVKVTQSSRYLVKRTGEKVFLECVQDMDHENMFWYRQDPGLGLRLIYFSYDVKMKEKGDIPEGYSVSREKKERFSLILESASTNQTSMYLCASSEPGQGVEAFFGQGTRLTVV.

The rearrangement links TRBV21-1 to TRBJ1-2; TRBD1 reflects the table's D call only, with no check against the DNA. TRBV21-1 counts as a pseudogene. This CDR3 has 16 residues. The CDR3 nucleotides read TGTGCCAGCAGCTCTCCTACCGGGACAGTGAACTATGGCTACACCTTC. Amino acids: CASSSPTGTVNYGYTF.